The entry below describes one T cell receptor (beta chain). This specimen belongs to a study of blood T cell repertoires in COVID-19. Data came from immunoSEQ multiplex PCR; TCRdb stores just in-frame clones and leaves some out. In the table there are 400,000 to 550,000 clones, about 89% of which are singletons. The CDR3 consists of 17 residues. The genes are TRBV12-2 and TRBJ2-1; TRBD2, the table's D call, lacks a check against the DNA. TRBV12-2 is labeled a pseudogene. The receptor was isolated from a woman aged 25 to 39 with acute or convalescent COVID-19. Sample: peripheral blood. CDR3 loop: CASRLGLAGGLYNEQFF. CDR3 sequence (DNA): TGTGCAAGTCGCTTAGGACTAGCGGGGGGCCTTTACAATGAGCAGTTCTTC.